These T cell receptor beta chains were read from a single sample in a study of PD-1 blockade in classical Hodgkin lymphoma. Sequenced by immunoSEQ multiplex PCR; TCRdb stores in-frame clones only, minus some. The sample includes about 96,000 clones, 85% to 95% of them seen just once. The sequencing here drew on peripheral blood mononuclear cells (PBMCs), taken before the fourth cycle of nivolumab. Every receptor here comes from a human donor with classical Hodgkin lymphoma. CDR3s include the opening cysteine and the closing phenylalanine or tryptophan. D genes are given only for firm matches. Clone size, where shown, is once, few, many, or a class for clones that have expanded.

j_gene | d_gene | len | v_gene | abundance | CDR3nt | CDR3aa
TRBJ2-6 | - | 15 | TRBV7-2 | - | TGTGCCAGCAGCTTTGAGAGCTCTGGGGCCAACGTCCTGACTTTC | CASSFESSGANVLTF
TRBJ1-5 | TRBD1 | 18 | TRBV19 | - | TGTGCCAGTAGTATAGTTTTTGGGGACAGTCTTAGAAATCAGCCCCAGCATTTT | CASSIVFGDSLRNQPQHF
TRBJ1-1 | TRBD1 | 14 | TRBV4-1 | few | TGCGCCAGCAGCAGGCAAGACAGGGCCTCTGAAGCTTTCTTT | CASSRQDRASEAFF
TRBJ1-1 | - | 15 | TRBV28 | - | TGTGCCAGCAGTTTTAGTGGGCGGCGAAACACTGAAGCTTTCTTT | CASSFSGRRNTEAFF
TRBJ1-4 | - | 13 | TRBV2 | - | TGTGCCAGCATCTTCCGGGGGGCGCCCAAACTGTTTTTT | CASIFRGAPKLFF
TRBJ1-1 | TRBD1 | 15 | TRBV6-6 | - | TGTGCCAGCAGTGCTTGGACAGGGATGAACACTGAAGCTTTCTTT | CASSAWTGMNTEAFF
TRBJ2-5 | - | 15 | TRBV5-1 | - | TGCGCCAGCAGCTTGGCCCAGGGGAATAGAGAGACCCAGTACTTC | CASSLAQGNRETQYF
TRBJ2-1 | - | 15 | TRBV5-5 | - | TGTGCCAGCAGCGGCGGACTCGGAAGCTACAATGAGCAGTTCTTC | CASSGGLGSYNEQFF
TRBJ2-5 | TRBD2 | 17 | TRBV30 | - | TGTGCCTGGAGCTACCAACCCGGGGCGGGAGGAAGGGAGACCCAGTACTTC | CAWSYQPGAGGRETQYF
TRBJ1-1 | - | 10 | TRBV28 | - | TGTGCCAGCAGCCGGGGGGAAGCTTTCTTT | CASSRGEAFF
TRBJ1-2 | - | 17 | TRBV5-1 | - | TGCGCCAGCAGCTTGATACGGGATGGCAGAGGAAACTATGGCTACACCTTC | CASSLIRDGRGNYGYTF
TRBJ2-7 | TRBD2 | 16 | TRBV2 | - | TGTGCCAGCACCAAAGCGGGAGCTACGGGTTCCTACGAGCAGTACTTC | CASTKAGATGSYEQYF
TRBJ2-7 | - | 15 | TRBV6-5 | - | TGTGCCAGCAGTTATCAGGGGCGACCCTCCTACGAGCAGTACTTC | CASSYQGRPSYEQYF
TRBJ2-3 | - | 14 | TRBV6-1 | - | TGTGCCAGCAGTGAATTGGCAGGTCGAAATACGCAGTATTTT | CASSELAGRNTQYF
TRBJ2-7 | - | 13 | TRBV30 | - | TGTGCCTGGAGAGCAGGGGGGGGCTACGAGCAGTACTTC | CAWRAGGGYEQYF
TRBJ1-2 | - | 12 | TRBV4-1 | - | TGCGCCAGCAGCTCACAGGGTTATGGCTACACCTTC | CASSSQGYGYTF
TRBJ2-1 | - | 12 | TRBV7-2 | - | TGTGCCAGCAGCTTTGCCGTCGGGGAGCAGTTCTTC | CASSFAVGEQFF
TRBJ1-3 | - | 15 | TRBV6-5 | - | TGTGCCAGCAGTTACTCGGCGGCGTTGGGAAACACCATATATTTT | CASSYSAALGNTIYF
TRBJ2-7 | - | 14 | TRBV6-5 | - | TGTGCCAGCAGTTACGGCAGGACCTCCTACGAGCAGTACTTC | CASSYGRTSYEQYF
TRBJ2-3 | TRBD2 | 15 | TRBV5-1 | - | TGCGCCAGCAGCACCGGGACTAGCAGCACAGATACGCAGTATTTT | CASSTGTSSTDTQYF
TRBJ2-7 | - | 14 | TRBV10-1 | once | TGCGCCAGCTCTCCCCAGGGGTTCAACTACGAGCAGTACTTC | CASSPQGFNYEQYF
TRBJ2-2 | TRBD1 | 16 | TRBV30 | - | TGTGCCTGGAGTGCGGACAGGACCCAGAACACCGGGGAGCTGTTTTTT | CAWSADRTQNTGELFF
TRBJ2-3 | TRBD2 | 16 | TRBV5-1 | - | TGCGCCAGCAGCGACCCGACCGCGGGAGGGACAGATACGCAGTATTTT | CASSDPTAGGTDTQYF
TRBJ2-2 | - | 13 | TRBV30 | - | TGTGCCTGGAGTAGGGCAGGAGCCGGGGAGCTGTTTTTT | CAWSRAGAGELFF
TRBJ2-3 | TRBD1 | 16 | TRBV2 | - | TGTGCCAGCAGTGGCCCCGGGACAGGGGGCCCAGATACGCAGTATTTT | CASSGPGTGGPDTQYF
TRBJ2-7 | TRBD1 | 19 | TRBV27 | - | TGTGCCAGCAGTTTATCGAAGGGGGCCGGCATCCTCGGGGAAACCGAGCAGTACTTC | CASSLSKGAGILGETEQYF
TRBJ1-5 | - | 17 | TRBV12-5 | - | TGTGCTAGTGGCTTTCGAAGGCTCTCGGGGGGCAATCAGCCCCAGCATTTT | CASGFRRLSGGNQPQHF
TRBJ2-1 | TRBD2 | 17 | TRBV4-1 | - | TGCGCCAGCAGCCACCCAAGAGTAGCGGGAGGAATCCATGAGCAGTTCTTC | CASSHPRVAGGIHEQFF
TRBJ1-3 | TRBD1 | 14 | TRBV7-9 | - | TGTGCCAGCAGCTTGCGGGACAGTGGAAACACCATATATTTT | CASSLRDSGNTIYF
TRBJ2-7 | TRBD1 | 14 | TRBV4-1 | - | TGCGCCAGCAGCCCCTCAGGGGGTAGCGACGAGCAGTACTTC | CASSPSGGSDEQYF
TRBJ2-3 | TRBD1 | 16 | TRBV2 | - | TGTGCCAGCAGTGAAAGGCAGGGGGCAAATTTGGATACGCAGTATTTT | CASSERQGANLDTQYF
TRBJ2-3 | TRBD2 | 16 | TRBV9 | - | TGTGCCAGCAGCGTAGGGGGACTAGCGGTCACAGATACGCAGTATTTT | CASSVGGLAVTDTQYF
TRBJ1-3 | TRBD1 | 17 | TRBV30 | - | TGTGCCTGGAGGCCATCCCCGGGACAGGGGAATGGAAACACCATATATTTT | CAWRPSPGQGNGNTIYF
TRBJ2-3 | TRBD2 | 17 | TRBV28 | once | TGTGCCAGCAGTACACCTTTCGGACTAGCGGAATCAGATACGCAGTATTTT | CASSTPFGLAESDTQYF
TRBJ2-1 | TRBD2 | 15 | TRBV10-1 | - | TGCGCCAGCAGTCCCGGACTAGCGGGAGCGCGTGAGCAGTTCTTC | CASSPGLAGAREQFF
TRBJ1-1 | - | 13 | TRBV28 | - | TGTGCCAGTCTGCAGGGGATGAACACTGAAGCTTTCTTT | CASLQGMNTEAFF
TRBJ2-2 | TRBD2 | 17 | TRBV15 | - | TGTGCCACCAGCAGGATCGGGAGCGGGAGTATCACCGGGGAGCTGTTTTTT | CATSRIGSGSITGELFF
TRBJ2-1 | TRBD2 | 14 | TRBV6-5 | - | TGTGCCAGCAGTCCGGGACTAGCAATCAATGAGCAGTTCTTC | CASSPGLAINEQFF
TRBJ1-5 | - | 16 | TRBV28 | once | TGTGCCAGCAGTTTTCGGGGTTTGGCGGCCAATCAGCCCCAGCATTTT | CASSFRGLAANQPQHF
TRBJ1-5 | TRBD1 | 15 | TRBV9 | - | TGTGCCAGCAGCGTAGCAGGGGGCCTCAATCAGCCCCAGCATTTT | CASSVAGGLNQPQHF
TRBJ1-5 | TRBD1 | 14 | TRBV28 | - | TGTGCCAGCAGAAGGACAGGGTTAGGTCAGCCCCAGCATTTT | CASRRTGLGQPQHF
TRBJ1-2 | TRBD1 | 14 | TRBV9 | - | TGTGCCAGCAGCGTAGTTACACAGGGGGATGGCTACACCTTC | CASSVVTQGDGYTF
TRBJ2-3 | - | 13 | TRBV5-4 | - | TGTGCCAGCAGCCTGCTAGCGACCGATACGCAGTATTTT | CASSLLATDTQYF
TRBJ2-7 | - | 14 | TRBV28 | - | TGTGCCAGCAGTTTGGGGAGGAGTTACTACGAGCAGTACTTC | CASSLGRSYYEQYF
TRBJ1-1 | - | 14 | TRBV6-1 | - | TGTGCCAGCAGTGAAGCGCTGGGGGTCACTGAAGCTTTCTTT | CASSEALGVTEAFF
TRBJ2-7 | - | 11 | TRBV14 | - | TGTGCCAGCAGCAGCAGCTACGAGCAGTACTTC | CASSSSYEQYF
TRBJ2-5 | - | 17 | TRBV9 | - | TGTGCCAGCAGCGTAGTAGGGGGAGGGCCGTTCCAAGAGACCCAGTACTTC | CASSVVGGGPFQETQYF
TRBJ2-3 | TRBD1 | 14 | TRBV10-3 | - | TGTGCCATCGCAGGGGGCAGAAGCACAGATACGCAGTATTTT | CAIAGGRSTDTQYF
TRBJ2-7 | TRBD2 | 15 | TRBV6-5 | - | TGTGCCAGCAGACCTAGCGGGGCGAGCTCCTACGAGCAGTACTTC | CASRPSGASSYEQYF
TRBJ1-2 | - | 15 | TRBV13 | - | TGTGCCAGCAGCTTAGGGGTAGTCGAGGTCTATGGCTACACCTTC | CASSLGVVEVYGYTF